Given below is one T cell receptor (beta chain) in context. This clonotype was observed a few times. Its binding antigen is unknown. A much larger clone differs from this one at a single base, so this may be a read error. The CDR3 runs 14 amino acids, cysteine and phenylalanine included. Kept here is only the CDR3 DNA, which spans 42 bases and is read in frame from base 1. CDR1 and CDR2 are drawn from the germline V gene (reference sequence): DFQATT, SNEGSKA. Compared with germline, V lacks 6 bases and J lacks 11 bases; bases without a gene match: 13. The sample comes from a study of blood T cells in healthy people across ages (dated by TCRdb to 2015 to 2017). A note on the overall study: In model experiments, template switching captured roughly one uniquely barcoded TCR beta cDNA molecule for every two T cells. To track age-related changes in TCR beta repertoire diversity, the study relied on deep sequencing normalized with unique cDNA molecular identifiers. Four age groups were formed from the donors: young (average approximately 15 years), middle-aged (approximately 40), aged (about 68) and long-lived (about 80). To avoid experimental bias, donors of different ages were distributed randomly across sequencing lanes. For two donors (one aged 18 to 30 and one aged 80 or older), the study analyzed two additional independent replicas of 1 million unique cDNA reads from the same blood draw.

On the study overall, not on this receptor specifically: Observed TCR beta diversity correlated strongly with the percentage of naive T cells measured by flow cytometry. Compared with the aged group, more naive CD4+ T cells, fewer expanded clones and increased TCR diversity were shown by the long-lived group, suggesting age selection. Bulk unsorted PBMC profiling prevented conclusive comparison of naive and antigen-experienced compartments. Because the CMV infection status of the donors was unknown, age-related changes in expanded clonotypes may potentially have been confounded. As age increased, observed TCR beta diversity per million T cells dropped in a roughly linear way, and a significant reduction was already evident by age around 41. Estimates of total diversity based on one million sequenced T cells were considered lower bounds and underestimates.

Systemically healthy Caucasian individuals from Russia, over 30 in total and aged roughly 6 to 100 years, were included as donors. Roughly 9.5 milliliters of peripheral blood were drawn from each donor into EDTA-treated Vacutainer tubes. Ficoll-Paque density-gradient centrifugation was used to isolate PBMCs, with at least 7 million per sample. Trizol reagent was used to extract total RNA from PBMCs, with at least 5.5 micrograms per sample. For every donor, flow cytometry on a PBMC aliquot measured the percentage of naive CD45RAhigh/CD27high T cells. Libraries were built with 5' RACE. The sequencer listed for this sample is Illumina HiSeq 2500. A second PCR of about 6 to 11 cycles was run with a J-beta primer mix and a sample-barcoded 5' primer. Each TCR beta cDNA molecule received a unique molecular identifier from a template-switch 5' adaptor carrying 12 random nucleotides. At least 3 million CDR3-containing paired-end reads were obtained from each sample. The Mint cDNA synthesis kit, primed by a TRBC-specific oligonucleotide, was used to synthesize first-strand cDNA from all RNA. After uracil-DNA glycosylase treatment, a first 18-cycle PCR used universal primers M1SS and BC2_uni_R on all cDNA. In the paper's pipeline: Normalization of each sample was performed by random selection of 1 million high-quality reads, each carrying a distinct molecular identifier. Instead of being binned into consensus sequences, reads that shared molecular identifiers were thrown out. MiTCR, run with a Q25 quality threshold and the strictest error-elimination algorithm, handled CDR3 identification, clonotype clustering and error correction. A nonparametric unseen species model with Euler transformation was used to estimate a lower bound on total TCR beta diversity. TCRdb reprocessed the public reads (quality trimming at Q25 with fastp, clone calling with MiXCR) and kept in-frame beta chains. CDR3 protein duplicates are merged, each entry listing the most common genes and DNA. The V and J calls and clone size are TCRdb's, not the authors'. A total of approximately 880,000 distinct CDR3 sequences appear in this sample, approximately 49% of them only once. 13% of the sample is in the top ten clones.

The TCR sequence derives from a man younger than 45 in good health. Recombination joined TRBV20-1 with TRBJ2-5, with 12 bases aligning to TRBD2. Sample: blood. CDR3 sequence: CSAVLAGGYNEQYF. The nucleotides read TGCAGTGCCGTCCTAGCGGGGGGGTACAATGAGCAGTACTTC.